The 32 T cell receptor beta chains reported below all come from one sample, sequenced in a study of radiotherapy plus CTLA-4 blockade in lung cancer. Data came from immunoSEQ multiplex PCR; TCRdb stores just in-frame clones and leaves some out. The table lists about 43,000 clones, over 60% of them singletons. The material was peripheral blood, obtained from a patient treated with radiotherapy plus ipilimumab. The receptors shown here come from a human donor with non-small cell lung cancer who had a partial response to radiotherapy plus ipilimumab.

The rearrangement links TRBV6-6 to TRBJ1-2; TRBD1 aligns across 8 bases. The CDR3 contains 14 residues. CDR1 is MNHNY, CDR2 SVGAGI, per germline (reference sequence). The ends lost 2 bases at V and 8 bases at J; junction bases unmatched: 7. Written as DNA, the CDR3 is TGTGCCAGCAGTTACACGGACAGGGAGGAAGGCTACACCTTC. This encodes CASSYTDREEGYTF.

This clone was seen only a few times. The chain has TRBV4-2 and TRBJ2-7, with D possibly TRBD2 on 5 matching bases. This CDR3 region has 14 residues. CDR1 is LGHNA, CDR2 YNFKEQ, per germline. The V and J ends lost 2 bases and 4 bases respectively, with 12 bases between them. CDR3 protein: CASSQHRAAYEQYF. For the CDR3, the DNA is TGTGCCAGCAGCCAACATCGAGCGGCATACGAGCAGTACTTC.

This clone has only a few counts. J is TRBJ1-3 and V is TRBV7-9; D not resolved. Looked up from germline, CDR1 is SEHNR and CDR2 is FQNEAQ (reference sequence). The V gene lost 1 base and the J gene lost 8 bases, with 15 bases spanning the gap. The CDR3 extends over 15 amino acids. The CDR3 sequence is CASSLDGYDGDTIYF. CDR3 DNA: TGTGCCAGCAGCTTAGACGGATACGACGGGGACACCATATATTTT.

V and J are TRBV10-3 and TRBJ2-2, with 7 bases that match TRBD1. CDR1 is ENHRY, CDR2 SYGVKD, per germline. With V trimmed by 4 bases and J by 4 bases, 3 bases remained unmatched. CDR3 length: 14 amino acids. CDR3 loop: CAISGDSFTGELFF. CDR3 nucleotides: TGTGCCATCAGTGGGGACAGTTTCACCGGGGAGCTGTTTTTT.

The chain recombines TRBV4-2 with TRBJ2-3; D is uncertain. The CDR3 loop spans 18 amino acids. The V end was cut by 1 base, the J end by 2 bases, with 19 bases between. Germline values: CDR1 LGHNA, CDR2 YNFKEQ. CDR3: CASSQGVSRLADTDTQYF. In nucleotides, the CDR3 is TGTGCCAGCAGCCAAGGGGTTTCCCGACTCGCCGACACAGATACGCAGTATTTT.

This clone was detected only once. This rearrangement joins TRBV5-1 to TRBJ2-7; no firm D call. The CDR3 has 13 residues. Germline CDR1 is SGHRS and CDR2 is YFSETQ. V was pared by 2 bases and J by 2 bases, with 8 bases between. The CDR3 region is CASSFDWTYEQYF. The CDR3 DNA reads TGCGCCAGCAGCTTCGACTGGACCTACGAGCAGTACTTC.

The CDR3 DNA is TGTGCCAGCAGGGACTCGGACAGAAATGAAAAACTGTTTTTT. Its translation is CASRDSDRNEKLFF. This sequence joins TRBV6-5 and TRBJ1-4; D is possibly TRBD1 (6 bases). CDR1 is MNHEY and CDR2 is SVGAGI in the germline V gene. V gave up 6 bases and J gave up 5 bases, with 13 bases separating them. The CDR3 runs 14 residues.

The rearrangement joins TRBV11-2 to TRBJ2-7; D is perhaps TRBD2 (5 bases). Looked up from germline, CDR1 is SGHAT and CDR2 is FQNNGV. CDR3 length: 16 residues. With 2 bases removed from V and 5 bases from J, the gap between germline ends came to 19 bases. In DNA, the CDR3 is TGTGCCAGCAGCTTAACAAAGCGGCCCCACCTACACGAGCAGTACTTC. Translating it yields CASSLTKRPHLHEQYF.

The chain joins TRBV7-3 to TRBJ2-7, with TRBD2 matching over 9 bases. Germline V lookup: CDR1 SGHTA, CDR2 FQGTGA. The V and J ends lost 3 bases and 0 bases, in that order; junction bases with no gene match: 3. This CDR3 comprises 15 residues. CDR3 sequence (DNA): TGTGCCAGCAGCTTCGTACTAGCGGGCTCCTACGAGCAGTACTTC. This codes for CASSFVLAGSYEQYF.

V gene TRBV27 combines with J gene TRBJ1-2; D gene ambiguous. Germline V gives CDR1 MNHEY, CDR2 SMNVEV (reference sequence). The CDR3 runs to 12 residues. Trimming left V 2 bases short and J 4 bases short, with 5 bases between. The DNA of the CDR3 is TGTGCCAGCAGTTTACTTTTCTATGGCTACACCTTC. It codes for CASSLLFYGYTF.

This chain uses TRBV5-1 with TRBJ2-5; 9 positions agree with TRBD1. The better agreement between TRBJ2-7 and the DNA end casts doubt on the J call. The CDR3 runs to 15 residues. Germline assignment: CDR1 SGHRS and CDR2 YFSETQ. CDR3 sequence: CASSSRMGQGYEQYF. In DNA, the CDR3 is TGCGCCAGCAGCTCCCGGATGGGACAGGGTTACGAGCAGTACTTC.

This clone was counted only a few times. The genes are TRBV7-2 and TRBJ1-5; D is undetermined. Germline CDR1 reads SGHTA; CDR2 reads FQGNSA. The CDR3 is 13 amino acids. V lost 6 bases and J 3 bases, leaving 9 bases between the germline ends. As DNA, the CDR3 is TGTGCCAGCAGGACTAGTCCCAATCAGCCCCAGCATTTT. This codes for CASRTSPNQPQHF.

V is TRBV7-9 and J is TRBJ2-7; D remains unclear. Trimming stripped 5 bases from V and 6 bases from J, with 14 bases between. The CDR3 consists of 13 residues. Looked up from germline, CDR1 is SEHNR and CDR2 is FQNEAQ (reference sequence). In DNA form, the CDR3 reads TGTGCCAGCAGCGTTTCGCCTACCTTCGAGCAGTACTTC. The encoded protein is CASSVSPTFEQYF. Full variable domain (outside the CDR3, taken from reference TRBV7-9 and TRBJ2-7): DTGVSQNPRHKITKRGQNVTFRCDPISEHNRLYWYRQTLGQGPEFLTYFQNEAQLEKSRLLSDRFSAERPKGSFSTLEIQRTEQGDSAMYLCASSVSPTFEQYFGPGTRLTVT.

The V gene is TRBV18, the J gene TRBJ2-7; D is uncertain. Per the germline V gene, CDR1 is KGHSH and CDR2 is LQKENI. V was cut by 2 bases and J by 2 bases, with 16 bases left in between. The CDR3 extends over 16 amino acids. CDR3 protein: CASSPVGSATPYEQYF. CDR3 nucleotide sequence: TGTGCCAGCTCACCAGTCGGCAGCGCGACCCCCTACGAGCAGTACTTC.

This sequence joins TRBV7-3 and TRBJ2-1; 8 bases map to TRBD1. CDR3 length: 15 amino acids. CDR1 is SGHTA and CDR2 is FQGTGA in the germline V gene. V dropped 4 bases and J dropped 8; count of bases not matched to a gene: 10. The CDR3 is CASSSRARGRDEQFF. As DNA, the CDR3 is TGTGCCAGCAGCTCGAGGGCCAGGGGGCGCGATGAGCAGTTCTTC.

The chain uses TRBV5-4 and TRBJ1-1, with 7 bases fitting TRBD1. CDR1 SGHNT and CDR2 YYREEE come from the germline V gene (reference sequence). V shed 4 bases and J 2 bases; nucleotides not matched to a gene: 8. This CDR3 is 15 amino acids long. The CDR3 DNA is TGTGCCAGCAGCCCTAGGGGACAGTTCAACACTGAAGCTTTCTTT. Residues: CASSPRGQFNTEAFF.

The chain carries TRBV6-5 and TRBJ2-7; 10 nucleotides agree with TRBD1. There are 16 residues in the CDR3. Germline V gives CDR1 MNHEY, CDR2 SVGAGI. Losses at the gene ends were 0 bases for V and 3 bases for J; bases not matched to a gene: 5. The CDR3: CASSYSFGTGVYEQYF. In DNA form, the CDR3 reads TGTGCCAGCAGTTACTCCTTTGGGACAGGGGTCTACGAGCAGTACTTC.

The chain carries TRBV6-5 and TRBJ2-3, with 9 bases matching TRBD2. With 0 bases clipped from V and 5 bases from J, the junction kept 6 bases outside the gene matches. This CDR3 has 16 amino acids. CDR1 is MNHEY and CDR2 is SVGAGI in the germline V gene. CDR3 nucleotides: TGTGCCAGCAGTTACTCGGCTAGCGGGATTGTAGATACGCAGTATTTT. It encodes CASSYSASGIVDTQYF.

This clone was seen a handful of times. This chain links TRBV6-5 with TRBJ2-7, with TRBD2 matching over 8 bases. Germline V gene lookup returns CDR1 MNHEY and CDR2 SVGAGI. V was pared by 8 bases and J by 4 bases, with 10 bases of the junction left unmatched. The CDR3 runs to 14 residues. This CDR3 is CASLIRGGLYEQYF. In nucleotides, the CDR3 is TGTGCCAGCCTTATACGGGGGGGCCTATACGAGCAGTACTTC.

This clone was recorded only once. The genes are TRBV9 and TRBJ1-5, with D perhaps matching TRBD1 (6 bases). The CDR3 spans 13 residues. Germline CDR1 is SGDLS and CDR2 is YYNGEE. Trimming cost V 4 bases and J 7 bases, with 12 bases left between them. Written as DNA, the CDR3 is TGTGCCAGCAGCCCCACAGGGAAGCAGCCCCAGCATTTT. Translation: CASSPTGKQPQHF.

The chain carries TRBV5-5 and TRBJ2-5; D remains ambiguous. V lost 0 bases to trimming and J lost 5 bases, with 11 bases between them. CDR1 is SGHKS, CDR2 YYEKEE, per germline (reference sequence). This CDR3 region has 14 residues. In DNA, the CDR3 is TGTGCCAGCAGCTTGGAACCTATAAGTGAGACCCAGTACTTC. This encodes CASSLEPISETQYF.

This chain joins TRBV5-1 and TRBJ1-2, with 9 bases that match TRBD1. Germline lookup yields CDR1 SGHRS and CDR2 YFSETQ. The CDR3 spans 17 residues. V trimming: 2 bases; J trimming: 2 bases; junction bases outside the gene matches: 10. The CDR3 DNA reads TGCGCCAGCAGCTTCCCCTTAGGAGGACAGGGGAACTATGGCTACACCTTC. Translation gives CASSFPLGGQGNYGYTF.

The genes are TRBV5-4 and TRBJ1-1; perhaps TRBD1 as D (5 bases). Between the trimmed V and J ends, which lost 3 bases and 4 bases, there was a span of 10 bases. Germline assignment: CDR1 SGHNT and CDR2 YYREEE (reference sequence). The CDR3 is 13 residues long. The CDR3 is CASSSGGPTEAFF. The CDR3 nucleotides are TGTGCCAGCAGCTCGGGGGGTCCCACTGAAGCTTTCTTT.

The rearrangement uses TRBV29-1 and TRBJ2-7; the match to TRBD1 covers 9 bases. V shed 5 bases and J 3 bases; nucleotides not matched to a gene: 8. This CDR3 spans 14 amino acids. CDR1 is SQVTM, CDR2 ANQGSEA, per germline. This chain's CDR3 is CSVTPRDRVYEQYF. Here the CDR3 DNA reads TGCAGCGTTACCCCTCGGGACAGGGTCTACGAGCAGTACTTC.

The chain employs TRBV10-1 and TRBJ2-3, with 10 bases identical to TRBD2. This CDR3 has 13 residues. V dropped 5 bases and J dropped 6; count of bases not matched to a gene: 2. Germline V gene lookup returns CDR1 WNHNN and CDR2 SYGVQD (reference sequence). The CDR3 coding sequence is TGCGCCAGCAGTCGGGGACTAGCGGATACGCAGTATTTT. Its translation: CASSRGLADTQYF.

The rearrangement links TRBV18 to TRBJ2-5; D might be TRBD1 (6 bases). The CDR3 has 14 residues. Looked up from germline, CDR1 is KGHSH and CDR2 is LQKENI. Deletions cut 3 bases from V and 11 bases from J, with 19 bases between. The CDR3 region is CASSPFQGWREQYF. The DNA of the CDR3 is TGTGCCAGCTCACCGTTCCAGGGGTGGAGAGAGCAGTACTTC. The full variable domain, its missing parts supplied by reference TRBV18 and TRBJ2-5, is NAGVMQNPRHLVRRRGQEARLRCSPMKGHSHVYWYRQLPEEGLKFMVYLQKENIIDESGMPKERFSAEFPKEGPSILRIQQVVRGDSAAYFCASSPFQGWREQYFGPGTRLLVL.

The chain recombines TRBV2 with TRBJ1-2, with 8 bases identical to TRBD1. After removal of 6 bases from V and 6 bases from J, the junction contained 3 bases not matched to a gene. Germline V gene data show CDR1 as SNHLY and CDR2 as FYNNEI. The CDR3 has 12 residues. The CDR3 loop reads CASRQDRDGYTF. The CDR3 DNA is TGTGCCAGCAGGCAGGACAGGGATGGCTACACCTTC.

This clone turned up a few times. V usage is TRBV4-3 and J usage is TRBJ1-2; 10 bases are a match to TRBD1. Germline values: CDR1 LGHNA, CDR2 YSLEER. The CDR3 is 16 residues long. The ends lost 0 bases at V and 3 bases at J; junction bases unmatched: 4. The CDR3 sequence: CASSQDETGGHYGYTF. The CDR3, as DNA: TGCGCCAGCAGCCAAGATGAGACAGGGGGCCACTATGGCTACACCTTC.

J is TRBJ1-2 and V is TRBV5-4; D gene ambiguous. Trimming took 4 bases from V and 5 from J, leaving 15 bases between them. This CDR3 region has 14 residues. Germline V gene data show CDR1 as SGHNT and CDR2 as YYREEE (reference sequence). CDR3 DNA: TGTGCCAGCAGCGCGCGAGATTCGCCGTATGGCTACACCTTC. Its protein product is CASSARDSPYGYTF.

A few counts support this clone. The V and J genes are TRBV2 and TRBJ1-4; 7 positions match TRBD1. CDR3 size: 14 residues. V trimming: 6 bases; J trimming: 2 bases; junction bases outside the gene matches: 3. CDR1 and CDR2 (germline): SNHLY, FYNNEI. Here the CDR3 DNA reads TGTGCCAGCAGGGCAGGGGGTACTAATGAAAAACTGTTTTTT. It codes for CASRAGGTNEKLFF.

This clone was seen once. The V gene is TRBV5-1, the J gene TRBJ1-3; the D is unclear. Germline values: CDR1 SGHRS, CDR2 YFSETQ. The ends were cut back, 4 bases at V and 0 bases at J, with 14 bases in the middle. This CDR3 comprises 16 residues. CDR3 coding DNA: TGCGCCAGCAGCCCGTCGGGGTATGCCTCTGGAAACACCATATATTTT. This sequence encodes CASSPSGYASGNTIYF.

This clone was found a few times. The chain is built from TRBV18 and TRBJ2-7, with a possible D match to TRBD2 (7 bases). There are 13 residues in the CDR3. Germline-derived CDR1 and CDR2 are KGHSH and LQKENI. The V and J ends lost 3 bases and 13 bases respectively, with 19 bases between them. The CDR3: CASSPSGEGHGYF. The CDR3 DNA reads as TGTGCCAGCTCACCTTCAGGGGAGGGACATGGATACTTC.